One and the same sample provided the 30 T cell receptor beta chains below, sequenced in a study of cytomegalovirus exposure and HLA in healthy donors. Data came from immunoSEQ multiplex PCR; TCRdb stores just in-frame clones and leaves some out. The sample yields hundreds of thousands of clones, around 86% seen once. What was sequenced was PBMCs. The receptors originated from a young woman in good health and CMV-seronegative.

In this sample, this clone turned up once. The chain recombines TRBV2 with TRBJ2-7; D gene ambiguous. Germline CDR1 and CDR2: SNHLY and FYNNEI. Trimming took 2 bases from V and 0 from J, leaving 8 bases between them. The CDR3 is 14 amino acids. CDR3 nucleotide sequence: TGTGCCAGCAGTGAACCTTGGAGCTCCTACGAGCAGTACTTC. This gives the protein CASSEPWSSYEQYF.

This chain links TRBV30 with TRBJ2-2, with D possibly being TRBD1 (5 bases). CDR3 length equals 12 residues. Germline V gene sequence: CDR1 GTSNPN, CDR2 SVGIG (reference sequence). V was pared by 4 bases and J by 6 bases, with 9 bases between. The CDR3, as DNA: TGTGCCTGGACAAAGGGGTCCGGGGAGCTGTTTTTT. It is translated as CAWTKGSGELFF.

V gene TRBV6-5 combines with J gene TRBJ2-7; D possibly corresponds to TRBD1 (5 bases). Germline V CDR1 and CDR2: MNHEY, SVGAGI. This CDR3 is 14 amino acids long. The germline V and J ends were trimmed by 4 bases and 6 bases, with 16 bases remaining between them. This CDR3 is CASSSGSGPTEQYF. The CDR3 DNA reads as TGTGCCAGCAGTTCAGGGTCTGGTCCAACCGAGCAGTACTTC.

This chain links TRBV6-4 with TRBJ2-1; 8 nucleotides align to TRBD2. The CDR3 runs to 14 residues. Germline assignment: CDR1 MRHNA and CDR2 SNTAGT. With V trimmed by 5 bases and J by 4 bases, 4 bases remained unmatched. CDR3 nucleotide sequence: TGTGCCAGCAGTCCAGCGGGAGAGTACAATGAGCAGTTCTTC. Amino acid sequence: CASSPAGEYNEQFF.

The chain joins TRBV18 to TRBJ1-1, with 9 bases identical to TRBD1. Germline loops: CDR1 KGHSH, CDR2 LQKENI. The trim removed 2 bases at V and 3 bases at J, leaving 13 bases unmatched. The CDR3 length is 18 residues. This chain's CDR3 is CASSPEAIAGQGHTEAFF. Here the CDR3 DNA reads TGTGCCAGCTCACCAGAGGCAATAGCGGGACAGGGTCACACTGAAGCTTTCTTT.

The chain links TRBV6-5 to TRBJ2-1; 7 positions agree with TRBD2. The V segment lost 2 bases and the J segment 10 bases; nucleotides outside the gene matches: 8. CDR1 and CDR2 from the germline V gene are MNHEY and SVGAGI. The CDR3 loop spans 14 amino acids. In DNA form, the CDR3 reads TGTGCCAGCAGTTACCGGGGACTAACGATAGAGCAGTTCTTC. The encoded protein is CASSYRGLTIEQFF.

The chain joins TRBV5-5 to TRBJ2-7; 9 bases are a match to TRBD1. The CDR3 runs 15 residues. Trimming at V came to 2 bases and at J to 5 bases, leaving 8 bases not matched to a gene. Germline V gives CDR1 SGHKS, CDR2 YYEKEE (reference sequence). CDR3 loop: CASSFPGQGSNEQYF. CDR3 DNA: TGTGCCAGCAGCTTCCCGGGACAGGGAAGTAACGAGCAGTACTTC.

V usage is TRBV5-1 and J usage is TRBJ2-1; 7 nucleotides align to TRBD2. The germline V gene encodes CDR1 SGHRS and CDR2 YFSETQ. The CDR3 has 15 amino acids. The ends lost 3 bases at V and 0 bases at J; junction bases unmatched: 3. CDR3 in amino acids: CASSSAGSSYNEQFF. In DNA, the CDR3 is TGCGCCAGCAGCTCAGCGGGGAGCTCCTACAATGAGCAGTTCTTC. Variable domain in full (rest from reference TRBV5-1 and TRBJ2-1): KAGVTQTPRYLIKTRGQQVTLSCSPISGHRSVSWYQQTPGQGLQFLFEYFSETQRNKGNFPGRFSGRQFSNSRSEMNVSTLELGDSALYLCASSSAGSSYNEQFFGPGTRLTVL.

V is TRBV4-1 and J is TRBJ1-3; 9 nucleotides line up with TRBD1. This CDR3 region has 16 residues. In germline, CDR1 is MGHRA, CDR2 YSYEKL. After removal of 3 bases from V and 4 bases from J, the junction contained 7 bases not matched to a gene. The CDR3 DNA reads TGCGCCAGCAGCCAGGACAGGGGTCGGTCCGGAAACACCATATATTTT. Its protein is CASSQDRGRSGNTIYF.

In DNA form, the CDR3 reads TGCAGCGGCCTACAGGGCACGAATGAAAAACTGTTTTTT. Protein product: CSGLQGTNEKLFF. The chain employs TRBV29-1 and TRBJ1-4; possible D gene TRBD1, 6 bases. The CDR3 length is 13 residues. Germline CDR1 SQVTM, CDR2 ANQGSEA. Trimming removed 7 bases at V and 5 bases at J, with 14 bases between.

The genes are TRBV27 and TRBJ1-5, with D maybe TRBD1 (5 bases). CDR1 MNHEY and CDR2 SMNVEV come from the germline V gene (reference sequence). The CDR3 length is 14 residues. V lost 6 bases to trimming and J lost 7 bases, with 16 bases between them. The CDR3 DNA reads TGTGCCAGCAGCTTTCAGGGAAGTGGGCAGCCCCAGCATTTT. It encodes CASSFQGSGQPQHF.

The chain joins TRBV5-1 to TRBJ2-7, with 8 bases matching TRBD2. With V trimmed by 4 bases and J by 4 bases, 10 bases remained unmatched. This CDR3 spans 15 amino acids. Germline V gene lookup returns CDR1 SGHRS and CDR2 YFSETQ. CDR3 bases: TGCGCCAGCAGCCCAGCCCCCGGACTAGCTTACGAGCAGTACTTC. This encodes CASSPAPGLAYEQYF.

The chain uses TRBV5-1 and TRBJ1-2; perhaps TRBD1 as D (5 bases). Between the trimmed V and J ends, which lost 1 base and 8 bases, there was a span of 15 bases. CDR1 SGHRS and CDR2 YFSETQ come from the germline V gene. This CDR3 is 14 amino acids long. Here the CDR3 reads CASSLTSGISGYTF. CDR3 nucleotide sequence: TGCGCCAGCAGCTTGACTTCAGGGATTAGCGGCTACACCTTC.

This chain joins TRBV5-1 and TRBJ2-5, with TRBD1 as a possible D gene (6 bases). The ends were cut back, 4 bases at V and 2 bases at J, with 12 bases in the middle. The CDR3 runs 14 residues. Germline V gene sequence: CDR1 SGHRS, CDR2 YFSETQ. The CDR3 here is CASSPGQTQETQYF. The CDR3 DNA is TGCGCCAGCAGCCCGGGACAAACACAAGAGACCCAGTACTTC.

The chain carries TRBV7-8 and TRBJ1-4, with D maybe TRBD1 (6 bases). This CDR3 is 15 amino acids long. The germline CDR1 and CDR2 sequences are SGHVS and FQNEAQ. With 4 bases removed from V and 4 bases from J, the gap between germline ends came to 13 bases. DNA for the CDR3: TGTGCCAGCAGCTGGGACGGACAGAATAATGAAAAACTGTTTTTT. Its translation is CASSWDGQNNEKLFF.

This sequence joins TRBV2 and TRBJ1-1; no definite D call. V was cut by 6 bases and J by 1 base, with 6 bases left in between. Germline CDR1 reads SNHLY; CDR2 reads FYNNEI. This CDR3 is built from 12 residues. The CDR3 region has the DNA TGTGCCAGCAGACCGGGGAACACTGAAGCTTTCTTT. It yields the protein CASRPGNTEAFF. The full variable domain, in which reference TRBV2 and TRBJ1-1 provide the parts outside the CDR3, is EPEVTQTPSHQVTQMGQEVILRCVPISNHLYFYWYRQILGQKVEFLVSFYNNEISEKSEIFDDQFSVERPDGSNFTLKIRSTKLEDSAMYFCASRPGNTEAFFGQGTRLTVV.

This clone was found a few times. J is TRBJ2-7 and V is TRBV19, with 7 bases aligning to TRBD1. CDR3 size: 14 residues. V gave up 5 bases and J gave up 3 bases; unmatched junction bases: 7. Germline V lookup: CDR1 LNHDA, CDR2 SQIVND (reference sequence). DNA for the CDR3: TGTGCCAGTAGTTCCGGGACAGCGAACTACGAGCAGTACTTC. Encoded protein: CASSSGTANYEQYF.

This clone was seen only a few times. The chain links TRBV28 to TRBJ1-2; 9 positions match TRBD1. Trimming removed 3 bases from V and 8 bases from J; junction bases left unmatched: 10. This CDR3 is built from 15 residues. Germline CDR1 is MDHEN and CDR2 is SYDVKM. CDR3 DNA sequence: TGTGCCAGCAGTTTCCTCACAGGGGGCCCCTGGGGCTACACCTTC. Residues: CASSFLTGGPWGYTF.

The chain uses TRBV9 and TRBJ2-1; 12 bases are shared with TRBD2. The trim removed 0 bases at V and 6 bases at J, leaving 7 bases unmatched. This CDR3 comprises 17 residues. CDR1 and CDR2 from the germline V gene are SGDLS and YYNGEE. The CDR3 coding sequence is TGTGCCAGCAGCGTAGATCTAGCGGGAGGGACCCGCAATGAGCAGTTCTTC. Encoded protein: CASSVDLAGGTRNEQFF.

This chain connects TRBV5-1 to TRBJ1-1, with D uncertain. This CDR3 is 15 amino acids long. Germline assignment: CDR1 SGHRS and CDR2 YFSETQ. Trimming took 3 bases from V and 2 from J, leaving 14 bases between them. The CDR3 sequence is CASSWKPQHNTEAFF. In DNA form, the CDR3 reads TGCGCCAGCAGCTGGAAACCACAGCACAACACTGAAGCTTTCTTT.

V is TRBV7-3 and J is TRBJ2-1; 7 bases are shared with TRBD1. V shed 3 bases and J 6 bases; nucleotides not matched to a gene: 8. The CDR3 spans 15 residues. Germline CDR1 SGHTA, CDR2 FQGTGA. The CDR3 protein is CASSFDRAVGNEQFF. The CDR3 DNA is TGTGCCAGCAGCTTTGACAGGGCTGTTGGCAATGAGCAGTTCTTC.

The V gene is TRBV27, the J gene TRBJ2-1, with 13 bases matching TRBD2. The V gene's germline CDR1 is MNHEY and CDR2 SMNVEV (reference sequence). The CDR3 sequence is 15 residues long. V shed 4 bases, J shed 11 bases, and the junction held 8 bases outside the gene matches. CDR3 residues: CASSSWTSGRIQQFF. As DNA, the CDR3 is TGTGCCAGCAGTTCTTGGACTAGCGGGAGAATACAGCAGTTCTTC.

The V gene is TRBV6-4, the J gene TRBJ2-3, with a tentative D call TRBD2 (6 bases). Looked up from germline, CDR1 is MRHNA and CDR2 is SNTAGT. Trimming left V 0 bases short and J 6 bases short, with 16 bases between. CDR3 size: 16 residues. The CDR3 DNA follows: TGTGCCAGCAGTGACTCCGGGACTGGGGCCTGGGATACGCAGTATTTT. Translated, it gives CASSDSGTGAWDTQYF.

The chain is built from TRBV13 and TRBJ1-2; no clear D gene. The CDR3 extends over 14 amino acids. Germline V CDR1 and CDR2: PRHDT, FYEKMQ (reference sequence). V lost 5 bases to trimming and J lost 0 bases, with 10 bases between them. The CDR3 DNA reads TGTGCCAGCAGCCCGTTTCCTTCTAACTATGGCTACACCTTC. Translation: CASSPFPSNYGYTF.

This clone was picked up one time. The chain couples TRBV4-1 to TRBJ2-2; TRBD2 might be the D (6 bases). The CDR3 contains 15 residues. V dropped 4 bases and J dropped 4 bases, with 13 bases sitting between them. Germline assignment: CDR1 MGHRA and CDR2 YSYEKL. CDR3 nucleotide sequence: TGCGCCAGCAGCCGGGGGGAGAGGAGCACCGGGGAGCTGTTTTTT. Translated, it gives CASSRGERSTGELFF.

The chain links TRBV7-8 to TRBJ2-7; 9 bases agree with TRBD1. Germline V CDR1 and CDR2: SGHVS, FQNEAQ. The CDR3 has 19 residues. J lost 0 bases, V lost 6 bases, and 18 bases had no gene match. CDR3 loop: CASRQARRTGARVSYEQYF. The CDR3, as DNA: TGTGCCAGCAGACAAGCCCGACGGACAGGGGCCCGAGTCTCCTACGAGCAGTACTTC.

V is TRBV7-2 and J is TRBJ2-5, with D uncertain. With 1 base removed from V and 4 bases from J, the gap between germline ends came to 4 bases. The germline CDR1 and CDR2 sequences are SGHTA and FQGNSA. The CDR3 is made up of 12 amino acids. The CDR3 loop is CASSLDRETQYF. The CDR3, as DNA: TGTGCCAGCAGCTTAGATAGAGAGACCCAGTACTTC.

The chain is built from TRBV19 and TRBJ1-2, with TRBD1 matching over 11 bases. With V trimmed by 5 bases and J by 7 bases, 6 bases remained unmatched. This CDR3 is built from 14 residues. Germline CDR1 is LNHDA and CDR2 is SQIVND (reference sequence). CDR3 DNA: TGTGCCAGTAGTGTTGGACAGGGGGCGGGTGGCTACACCTTC. Protein: CASSVGQGAGGYTF.

This sequence joins TRBV13 and TRBJ2-2; 7 nucleotides match TRBD1. Trimming removed 2 bases from V and 5 bases from J; junction bases left unmatched: 8. CDR1 and CDR2 from the germline V gene are PRHDT and FYEKMQ (reference sequence). CDR3 length equals 16 residues. CDR3 bases: TGTGCCAGCAGCTTATGGAGTAGGGGGCGGACCGGGGAGCTGTTTTTT. Its translation is CASSLWSRGRTGELFF.

A single count supports this clone. The chain joins TRBV2 to TRBJ1-4, with D maybe TRBD1 (5 bases). CDR1 is SNHLY and CDR2 is FYNNEI in the germline V gene. V was pared by 6 bases and J by 2 bases, with 13 bases between. The CDR3 runs 15 residues. The CDR3 nucleotides read TGTGCCAGCAGGCAACCGGGACTCACTAATGAAAAACTGTTTTTT. Translated: CASRQPGLTNEKLFF.